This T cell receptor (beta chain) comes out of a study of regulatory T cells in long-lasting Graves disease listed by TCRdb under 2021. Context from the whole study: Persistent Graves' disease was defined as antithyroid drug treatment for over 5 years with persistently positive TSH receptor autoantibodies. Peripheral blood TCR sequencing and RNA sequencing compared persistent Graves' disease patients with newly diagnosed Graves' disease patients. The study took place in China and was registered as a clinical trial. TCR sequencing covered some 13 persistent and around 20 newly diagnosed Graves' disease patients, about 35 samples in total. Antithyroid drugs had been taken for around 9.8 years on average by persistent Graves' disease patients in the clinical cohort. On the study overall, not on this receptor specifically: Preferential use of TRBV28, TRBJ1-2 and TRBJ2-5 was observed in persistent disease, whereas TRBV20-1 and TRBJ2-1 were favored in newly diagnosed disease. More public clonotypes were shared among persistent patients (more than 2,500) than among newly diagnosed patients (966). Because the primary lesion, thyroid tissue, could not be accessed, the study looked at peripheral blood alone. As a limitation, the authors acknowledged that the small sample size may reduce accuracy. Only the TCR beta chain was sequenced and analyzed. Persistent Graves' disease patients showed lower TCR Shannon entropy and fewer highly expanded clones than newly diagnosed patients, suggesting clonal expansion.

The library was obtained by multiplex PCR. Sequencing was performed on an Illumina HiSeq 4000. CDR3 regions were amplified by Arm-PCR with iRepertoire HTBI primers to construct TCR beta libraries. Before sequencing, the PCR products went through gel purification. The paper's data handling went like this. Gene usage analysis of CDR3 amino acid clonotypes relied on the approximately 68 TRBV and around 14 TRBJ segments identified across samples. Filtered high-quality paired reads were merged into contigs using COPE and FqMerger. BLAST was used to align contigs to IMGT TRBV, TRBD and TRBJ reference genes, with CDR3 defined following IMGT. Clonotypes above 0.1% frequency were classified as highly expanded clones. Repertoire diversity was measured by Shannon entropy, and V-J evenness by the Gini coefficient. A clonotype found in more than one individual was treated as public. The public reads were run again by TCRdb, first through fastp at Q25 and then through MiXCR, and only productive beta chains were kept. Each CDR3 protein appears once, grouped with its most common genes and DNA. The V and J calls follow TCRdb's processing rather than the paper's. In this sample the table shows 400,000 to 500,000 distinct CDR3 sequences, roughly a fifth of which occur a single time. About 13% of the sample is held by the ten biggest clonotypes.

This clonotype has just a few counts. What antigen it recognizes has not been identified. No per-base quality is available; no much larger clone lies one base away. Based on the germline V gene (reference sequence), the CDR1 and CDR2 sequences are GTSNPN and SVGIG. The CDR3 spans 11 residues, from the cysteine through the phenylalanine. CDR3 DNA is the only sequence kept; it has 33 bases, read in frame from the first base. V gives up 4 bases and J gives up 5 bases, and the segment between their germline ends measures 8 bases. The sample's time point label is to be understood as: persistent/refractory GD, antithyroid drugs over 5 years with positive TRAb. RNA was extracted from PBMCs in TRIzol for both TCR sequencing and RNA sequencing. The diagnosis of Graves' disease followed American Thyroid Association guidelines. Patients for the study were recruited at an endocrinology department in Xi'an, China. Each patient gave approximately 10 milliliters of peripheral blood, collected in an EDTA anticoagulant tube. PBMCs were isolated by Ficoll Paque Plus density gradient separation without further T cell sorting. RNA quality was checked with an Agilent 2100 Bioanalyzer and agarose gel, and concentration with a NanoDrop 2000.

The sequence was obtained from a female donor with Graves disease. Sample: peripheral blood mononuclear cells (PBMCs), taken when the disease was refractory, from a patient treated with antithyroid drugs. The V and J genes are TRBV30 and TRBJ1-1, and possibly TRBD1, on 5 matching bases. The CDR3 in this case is CAWKRGTEAFF. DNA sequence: TGTGCCTGGAAACGGGGGACTGAAGCTTTCTTT.